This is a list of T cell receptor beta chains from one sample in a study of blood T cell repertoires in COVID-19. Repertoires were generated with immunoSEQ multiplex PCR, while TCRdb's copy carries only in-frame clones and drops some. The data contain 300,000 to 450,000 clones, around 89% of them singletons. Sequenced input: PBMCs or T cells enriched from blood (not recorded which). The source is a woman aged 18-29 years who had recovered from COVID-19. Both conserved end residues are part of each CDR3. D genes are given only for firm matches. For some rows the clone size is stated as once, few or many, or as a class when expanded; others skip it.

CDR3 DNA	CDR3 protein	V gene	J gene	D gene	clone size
TGTGCCAGCAGCGCCGGACAGGCGGGCCTTGGCTACACCTTC	CASSAGQAGLGYTF	TRBV5-6	TRBJ1-2	TRBD1	NA
TGTGCCAGCCACGGTATCGGTTCACCCCTCCACTTT	CASHGIGSPLHF	TRBV7-2	TRBJ1-6	NA	NA
TGTGCCAGCAGTCGCGGGTGGGGCAGGGGGCGCGGATTGGGACAAGAGACCCAGTACTTC	CASSRGWGRGRGLGQETQYF	TRBV6-6	TRBJ2-5	TRBD1	NA
TGTGCCAGTAGTAGACAGGGGGGAGACTATGGCTACACCTTC	CASSRQGGDYGYTF	TRBV19	TRBJ1-2	TRBD1	few
TGTGCCAGCAGCCCCGGGGGAGTCAGAAGGAATCAGCCCCAGCATTTT	CASSPGGVRRNQPQHF	TRBV5-6	TRBJ1-5	NA	NA
TGTGCCTGGAGTCTCGGACAGGGGGATCAGCCCCAGCATTTT	CAWSLGQGDQPQHF	TRBV30	TRBJ1-5	TRBD1	NA
TGTGCCACCAGCGGCAGGGCACACAATGAGCAGTTCTTC	CATSGRAHNEQFF	TRBV24-1	TRBJ2-1	NA	NA
TGTGCCATCAGTGACCCCGACATCACTAATGAAAAACTGTTTTTT	CAISDPDITNEKLFF	TRBV10-3	TRBJ1-4	NA	NA
TGCGCCAGCAGCGCTAACAGTTACCAAGAGACCCAGTACTTC	CASSANSYQETQYF	TRBV5-1	TRBJ2-5	NA	NA
TGTGCCTTAGAGAGACAGGGGAACACTGAAGCTTTCTTT	CALERQGNTEAFF	TRBV30	TRBJ1-1	TRBD1	NA
TGTGCCAGCAGCCATCCCCCCGTAAGGGGGACCGTACCCTACGAGCAGTACTTC	CASSHPPVRGTVPYEQYF	TRBV3-1/TRBV3-2	TRBJ2-7	NA	NA
TGTGCCACCAGCAGTGGCCGAATGAGCAATCAGCCCCAGCATTTT	CATSSGRMSNQPQHF	TRBV15	TRBJ1-5	NA	few
TGTGCCAGCAGTTTATCCGGGTTACCCCCCTACGAGCAGTACTTC	CASSLSGLPPYEQYF	TRBV28	TRBJ2-7	NA	NA
TGTGCCAGCAGCCAAACCACGGGGGGGAACATTCAGTACTTC	CASSQTTGGNIQYF	TRBV3-1/TRBV3-2	TRBJ2-4	TRBD2	few
TGTGCCAGCAGCCAAGATCAGACAGGGAGGTATTCACCCCTCCACTTT	CASSQDQTGRYSPLHF	TRBV3-1/TRBV3-2	TRBJ1-6	TRBD1	NA
TGTGCCAGCAGTCCCCTAAATCAGCCCCAGCATTTT	CASSPLNQPQHF	TRBV28	TRBJ1-5	NA	once
TGTGCCAGCAGTTACGGGCAGCCCTACGAGCAGTACTTC	CASSYGQPYEQYF	TRBV6-5	TRBJ2-7	NA	NA
TGTGCCAGCAAGGCCGGGATTAATGAAAAACTGTTTTTT	CASKAGINEKLFF	TRBV2	TRBJ1-4	NA	NA
TGTGCCAGCAGCTCCCGTGGTAGCGGGGGGTACAATGAGCAGTTCTTC	CASSSRGSGGYNEQFF	TRBV13	TRBJ2-1	TRBD2	NA
TGTGCCAGCAGCCCCACGACAGGGAAAATTGCCGAGCAGTACTTC	CASSPTTGKIAEQYF	TRBV7-2	TRBJ2-7	TRBD1	NA
TGTGCCAGCAGCCCCCCGGGGGGCGGCCCCCTTGGCTACACCTTC	CASSPPGGGPLGYTF	TRBV3-1/TRBV3-2	TRBJ1-2	NA	NA
TGCAGTGCTCCACTAGCGGGGGGGCCGAATTTT	CSAPLAGGPNF	TRBV20-1	TRBJ2-3	TRBD2	NA
TGTGCCAGCAGCGTAAGACCAGGGGCAACTAATGAAAAACTGTTTTTT	CASSVRPGATNEKLFF	TRBV9	TRBJ1-4	NA	NA
TGTGCCAGCAGCCAAGCGGACAGCTATGGCTACACCTTC	CASSQADSYGYTF	TRBV3-1/TRBV3-2	TRBJ1-2	NA	NA
TGTGCCAGCAGCTCCCTGAAGGTAGCGGGGCGCTACGAGCAGTACTTC	CASSSLKVAGRYEQYF	TRBV13	TRBJ2-7	TRBD2	NA
TGCGCCAGCAGCCAACCAACAGGGGTGCATGAAAAACTGTTTTTT	CASSQPTGVHEKLFF	TRBV4-1	TRBJ1-4	TRBD1	few